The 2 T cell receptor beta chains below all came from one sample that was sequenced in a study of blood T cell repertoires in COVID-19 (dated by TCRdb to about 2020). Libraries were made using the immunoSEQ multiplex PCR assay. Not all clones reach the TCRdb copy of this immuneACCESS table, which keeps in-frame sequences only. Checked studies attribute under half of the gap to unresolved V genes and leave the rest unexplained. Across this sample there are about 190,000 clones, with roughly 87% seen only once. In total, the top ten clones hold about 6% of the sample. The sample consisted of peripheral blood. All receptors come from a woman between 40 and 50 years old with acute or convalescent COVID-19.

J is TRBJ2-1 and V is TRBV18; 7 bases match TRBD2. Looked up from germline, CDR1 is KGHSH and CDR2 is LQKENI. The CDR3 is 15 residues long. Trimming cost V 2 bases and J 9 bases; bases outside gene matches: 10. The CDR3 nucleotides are TGTGCCAGCTCACCAACGGGAGGTTGGTTGGGTGAGCAGTTCTTC. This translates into CASSPTGGWLGEQFF.

Here the CDR3 reads CASGHSGRGTDTQYF. The CDR3 DNA reads as TGTGCCAGCGGTCATAGCGGGAGAGGCACAGATACGCAGTATTTT. The rearrangement uses TRBV7-9 and TRBJ2-3, with 9 bases matching TRBD2. Trimming removed 8 bases from V and 1 base from J; junction bases left unmatched: 7. The CDR3 length is 15 residues. Germline loops: CDR1 SEHNR, CDR2 FQNEAQ (reference sequence).